This TCR beta chain originates from a study of T cell repertoires in aging, cancer and after chemotherapy. This clonotype has a handful of counts. Its antigen is as yet unknown. Overall study findings and caveats: Untreated cancer patients had significantly lower blood TCR diversity than age-matched healthy donors. Rebound thymic output was suggested by rising median generation probability during chemotherapy in each cancer cohort.

CDR1 is SGHRS and CDR2 is YFSETQ in the germline V gene. CDR3 length: 11 amino acids. V was cut by 4 bases and J by 9 bases, with 8 bases left in between. TRB rearrangements spanning V, D and J were amplified using mixed TRB-A/B primers. TCRdb ran MiXCR on the multiplex PCR reads and lists one entry per CDR3 protein. The data show around 13,000 distinct CDR3 sequences, with roughly a third seen just once and just over 6.5% held by the top ten. TCR beta rearrangements were amplified from peripheral blood genomic DNA. This TCR came from a human donor in good health. The donor label of this sample is uncertain. The chain combines TRBV5-1 with TRBJ2-1, with D unclear. The source material was blood. The CDR3 DNA reads as TGCGCCAGCAGCGAGGTGGGTGAGCAGTTCTTC. This sequence encodes CASSEVGEQFF. Drawing the rest from reference TRBV5-1 and TRBJ2-1, the complete variable domain is KAGVTQTPRYLIKTRGQQVTLSCSPISGHRSVSWYQQTPGQGLQFLFEYFSETQRNKGNFPGRFSGRQFSNSRSEMNVSTLELGDSALYLCASSEVGEQFFGPGTRLTVL.